These 25 T cell receptor beta chains came from one sample sequenced in a study of control samples from healthy donors and cancer patients (TCRdb year 2020). Library prep was done by the immunoSEQ multiplex PCR assay. Here the immuneACCESS table is served through TCRdb, limited to in-frame sequences with V and J called. Missing clones are a known gap in these copies; in checked studies unresolved V genes cover under half, and the rest lacks a known reason. In all, the sample holds about 75,000 clones, and 85% to 95% of those were seen once. 6.2% of the sample comes from the top ten. The sample was blood. The receptor set was obtained from a woman in her thirties or forties in good health.

V gene TRBV2 combines with J gene TRBJ1-5; 8 bases line up with TRBD1. V lost 6 bases, J lost 7 bases, and 8 bases stayed unmatched. The CDR3 covers 14 residues. Germline V gene data show CDR1 as SNHLY and CDR2 as FYNNEI. CDR3 sequence: CASRTTGAGQPQHF. The CDR3 nucleotides read TGTGCCAGCAGGACGACAGGGGCGGGCCAGCCCCAGCATTTT.

This clone was recorded once. This chain joins TRBV4-1 and TRBJ2-4; TRBD2 is a possible D gene (5 bases). The CDR3 is 18 residues long. Looked up from germline, CDR1 is MGHRA and CDR2 is YSYEKL. V lost 0 bases and J 6 bases, leaving 21 bases between the germline ends. The CDR3 is CASSQDRGPGTQRNIQYF. The DNA for the CDR3 is TGCGCCAGCAGCCAAGATCGGGGTCCGGGAACACAAAGAAACATTCAGTACTTC.

In its sample, this clone was seen once. The chain employs TRBV5-6 and TRBJ2-1; tentatively, D is TRBD1 (6 bases). Trimming left V 5 bases short and J 5 bases short, with 14 bases between. The CDR3 contains 14 residues. Per the germline V gene, CDR1 is SGHDT and CDR2 is YYEEEE. CDR3 coding DNA: TGTGCCAGCAGTCCGGACAGAGGGAACAATGAGCAGTTCTTC. This encodes CASSPDRGNNEQFF. Supplemented by reference TRBV5-6 and TRBJ2-1, the full variable domain reads DAGVTQSPTHLIKTRGQQVTLRCSPKSGHDTVSWYQQALGQGPQFIFQYYEEEERQRGNFPDRFSGHQFPNYSSELNVNALLLGDSALYLCASSPDRGNNEQFFGPGTRLTVL.

V gene TRBV18 combines with J gene TRBJ2-7; D remains ambiguous. Deletions cut 3 bases from V and 2 bases from J, with 8 bases between. CDR3 size: 13 residues. Germline CDR1 is KGHSH and CDR2 is LQKENI. The CDR3 coding sequence is TGTGCCAGCTCACCCACCAGTCCCTACGAGCAGTACTTC. Amino acid sequence: CASSPTSPYEQYF. The full variable domain, rest sourced from reference TRBV18 and TRBJ2-7, is NAGVMQNPRHLVRRRGQEARLRCSPMKGHSHVYWYRQLPEEGLKFMVYLQKENIIDESGMPKERFSAEFPKEGPSILRIQQVVRGDSAAYFCASSPTSPYEQYFGPGTRLTVT.

The rearrangement joins TRBV5-1 to TRBJ2-7; D is possibly TRBD1 or TRBD2 (5 bases each). Germline V gives CDR1 SGHRS, CDR2 YFSETQ. The CDR3 length is 13 residues. V gave up 2 bases and J gave up 3 bases, with 9 bases separating them. CDR3 sequence: CASSFGTSYEQYF. CDR3 DNA sequence: TGCGCCAGCAGCTTCGGGACCAGCTACGAGCAGTACTTC.

The chain employs TRBV28 and TRBJ1-5; 8 positions match TRBD1. From germline, CDR1 is MDHEN and CDR2 SYDVKM. V lost 5 bases and J lost 6; bases outside the gene matches: 6. This CDR3 contains 14 residues. CDR3 region: CASSGQGEVQPQHF. In DNA, the CDR3 is TGTGCCAGCAGTGGACAGGGTGAGGTTCAGCCCCAGCATTTT.

The chain carries TRBV27 and TRBJ2-7; D not certain. This CDR3 spans 14 amino acids. V lost 5 bases and J lost 5, with 16 bases in between. Germline V gene sequence: CDR1 MNHEY, CDR2 SMNVEV (reference sequence). The CDR3 here is CASSIPPRIHEQYF. CDR3 nucleotides: TGTGCCAGCAGTATCCCACCGAGGATCCACGAGCAGTACTTC.

Note on this clone: A read error may produce the germline difference seen at one junction end. The chain links TRBV9 to TRBJ1-1; no firm D call. CDR1 is SGDLS, CDR2 YYNGEE, per germline. This CDR3 has 14 amino acids. CDR3 residues: CASSVYSKNTEAFF. CDR3 sequence (DNA): TGTGCTAGCAGCGTATACAGTAAGAACACTGAAGCTTTCTTT. The whole variable domain, filled in from reference TRBV9 and TRBJ1-1, reads DSGVTQTPKHLITATGQRVTLRCSPRSGDLSVYWYQQSLDQGLQFLIQYYNGEERAKGNILERFSAQQFPDLHSELNLSSLELGDSALYFCASSVYSKNTEAFFGQGTRLTVV.

This clone was seen a few times. The V call is TRBV27, the J call TRBJ2-1; 9 bases fit TRBD1. Germline CDR1 reads MNHEY; CDR2 reads SMNVEV (reference sequence). V lost 7 bases and J lost 4; bases outside the gene matches: 8. This CDR3 has 15 amino acids. The CDR3 protein is CASILTGGLYNEQFF. Here the CDR3 DNA reads TGTGCCAGCATTCTCACAGGGGGCTTGTACAATGAGCAGTTCTTC.

The rearrangement joins TRBV6-1 to TRBJ2-2; weak D call: TRBD1 (6 bases). The germline V gene has CDR1 MNHNS and CDR2 SASEGT. Trimming stripped 5 bases from V and 6 bases from J, with 13 bases between. The CDR3 is 14 amino acids. The CDR3 DNA reads as TGTGCCAGCAGTTCCCAGACAGGCCCCGGGGAGCTGTTTTTT. As protein: CASSSQTGPGELFF.

This clone occurred once. The chain has TRBV19 and TRBJ1-1, with D tentatively TRBD1 (6 bases). Trimming cost V 3 bases and J 4 bases, with 12 bases left between them. Germline loops: CDR1 LNHDA, CDR2 SQIVND (reference sequence). This CDR3 has 14 residues. DNA of the CDR3: TGTGCCAGTAGTATCCAGGGAGGGGGCACTGAAGCTTTCTTT. Translating it yields CASSIQGGGTEAFF.

The V gene is TRBV19, the J gene TRBJ1-1, with D unresolved. Germline V lookup: CDR1 LNHDA, CDR2 SQIVND (reference sequence). This CDR3 is 11 amino acids long. V was shortened by 7 bases and J by 5 bases, with 8 bases between the two germline ends. CDR3 protein: CASILGTEAFF. CDR3 DNA sequence: TGTGCCAGTATTTTGGGGACTGAAGCTTTCTTT.

The chain couples TRBV30 to TRBJ1-1, with a weak D call TRBD1 (6 bases). Germline values: CDR1 GTSNPN, CDR2 SVGIG (reference sequence). This CDR3 comprises 13 residues. Trimming removed 3 bases at V and 1 base at J, with 9 bases between. CDR3 bases: TGTGCCTGGAGCGGGGGGGCGAACACTGAAGCTTTCTTT. It encodes CAWSGGANTEAFF.

This clone was seen only once. The rearrangement links TRBV10-3 to TRBJ2-1, with D maybe TRBD2 (6 bases). Germline V gives CDR1 ENHRY, CDR2 SYGVKD. V lost 6 bases and J 5 bases, leaving 14 bases between the germline ends. This CDR3 region has 14 residues. The CDR3 nucleotides are TGTGCCATCAGGACGGGACTCATAAACAATGAGCAGTTCTTC. The encoded protein is CAIRTGLINNEQFF.

On this clone itself: The junction shows a germline mismatch at one end, possibly a read error. The rearrangement uses TRBV5-6 and TRBJ1-3; no definite D call. CDR3 size: 13 residues. Germline V gene data show CDR1 as SGHDT and CDR2 as YYEEEE. CDR3 amino acids: CASSPPSRNTIYF. The CDR3 coding sequence is TGTGCCAGCAGCCCCCCCTCTAGAAACACCATATATTTT.

The chain carries TRBV20-1 and TRBJ2-3, with D unclear. Trimming stripped 1 base from V and 6 bases from J, with 5 bases between. There are 11 residues in the CDR3. Germline CDR1 is DFQATT and CDR2 is SNEGSKA (reference sequence). The DNA of the CDR3 is TGCAGTGCTAGAGGTTGGGATACGCAGTATTTT. As protein: CSARGWDTQYF.

This chain joins TRBV4-1 and TRBJ1-5; tentatively, D is TRBD1 (5 bases). In germline, CDR1 is MGHRA, CDR2 YSYEKL. V was cut by 2 bases and J by 5 bases, with 10 bases left in between. This CDR3 is built from 14 residues. CDR3 sequence (DNA): TGCGCCAGCAGCCAAACAGGATATTATCAGCCCCAGCATTTT. Translating gives CASSQTGYYQPQHF.

This chain joins TRBV7-6 and TRBJ2-7; 13 positions agree with TRBD2. The germline CDR1 and CDR2 sequences are SGHVS and FNYEAQ. CDR3 size: 15 residues. The ends lost 4 bases at V and 5 bases at J; junction bases unmatched: 5. Written as DNA, the CDR3 is TGTGCCAGCAGCTCAAGGACTAGCGGGGGCAACGAGCAGTACTTC. It specifies CASSSRTSGGNEQYF.

The V gene is TRBV19, the J gene TRBJ1-5; possible D gene TRBD1, 6 bases. The CDR3 runs 15 residues. From germline, CDR1 is LNHDA and CDR2 SQIVND (reference sequence). V lost 7 bases, J lost 1 base, and 14 bases lay in between. This chain's CDR3 is CASKNREQSNQPQHF. The CDR3 DNA is TGTGCCAGTAAGAACAGGGAGCAGAGCAATCAGCCCCAGCATTTT. The full variable domain, completed using reference TRBV19 and TRBJ1-5, is DGGITQSPKYLFRKEGQNVTLSCEQNLNHDAMYWYRQDPGQGLRLIYYSQIVNDFQKGDIAEGYSVSREKKESFPLTVTSAQKNPTAFYLCASKNREQSNQPQHFGDGTRLSIL.

The gene calls are TRBV6-6 and TRBJ2-7, with 8 bases identical to TRBD2. The CDR3 runs to 14 residues. From germline, CDR1 is MNHNY and CDR2 SVGAGI (reference sequence). V lost 6 bases to trimming and J lost 0 bases; unmatched junction nucleotides: 4. CDR3 sequence reads: CASRDSGDSYEQYF. The CDR3 nucleotides are TGTGCCAGCAGGGATAGCGGGGACTCCTACGAGCAGTACTTC.

The chain carries TRBV12-3 or TRBV12-4 and TRBJ2-5; D uncertain. V shed 8 bases and J shed 3 bases, with 10 bases lying between them. The CDR3 consists of 12 residues. The CDR3 is CASLESKETQYF. Written as DNA, the CDR3 is TGTGCCAGCTTAGAGTCAAAAGAGACCCAGTACTTC.

This clone was counted a single time. The V call is TRBV14, the J call TRBJ2-5, with D hard to call. This CDR3 is 15 amino acids long. CDR1 and CDR2 from the germline V gene are SGHDN and FVKESK. V was cut by 2 bases and J by 5 bases, with 15 bases left in between. In nucleotides, the CDR3 is TGTGCCAGCAGCCAATTACAGACCCCGAGGGAGACCCAGTACTTC. Its protein product is CASSQLQTPRETQYF.

The chain is built from TRBV6-4 and TRBJ2-1; unclear D gene. This CDR3 region has 15 residues. Germline V CDR1 and CDR2: MRHNA, SNTAGT. The V end lost 0 bases, the J end lost 6 bases, and 12 bases lay between the germline ends. As DNA, the CDR3 is TGTGCCAGCAGTGACTCCCCCATAAGTCCCAATGAGCAGTTCTTC. Amino acids: CASSDSPISPNEQFF.

The chain joins TRBV7-6 to TRBJ2-7; no definite D call. The V end lost 5 bases, the J end lost 7 bases, and 15 bases lay between the germline ends. CDR3 length: 13 residues. Germline V CDR1 and CDR2: SGHVS, FNYEAQ. The CDR3 nucleotides are TGTGCCAGCAGCACCGGAACCTTGCGGGAGCAGTACTTC. It translates to CASSTGTLREQYF.

The chain carries TRBV4-2 and TRBJ1-5; TRBD1 might be the D (5 bases). In germline, CDR1 is LGHNA, CDR2 YNFKEQ. Between the trimmed V and J ends, which lost 3 bases and 6 bases, there was a span of 12 bases. The CDR3 is made up of 14 amino acids. The CDR3 is CASSQVGEGQPQHF. CDR3 nucleotides: TGTGCCAGCAGCCAGGTAGGGGAAGGTCAGCCCCAGCATTTT.